The 14 T cell receptor beta chains reported below all come from one sample, sequenced in a study of CD8 T cells in ankylosing spondylitis. Their recognized antigens are unknown. TCRdb itself ran the 5' RACE reads through MiXCR, one entry per CDR3 protein. Seen here are almost 400,000 distinct CDR3 sequences, approximately 20% observed once, and the top ten hold about a sixth. Regarding the study as a whole: Apparently characteristic of ankylosing spondylitis blood was a TCR beta motif (roughly eight highly homologous variants).

Sequencing was done on a sample of blood, either unsorted or a sorted T cell fraction (not recorded which). Every receptor here comes from a male donor with ankylosing spondylitis.

The sample holds a few counts of this clonotype. This rearrangement joins TRBV10-3 to TRBJ2-7, with 9 bases matching TRBD2. V lost 10 bases, J lost 2 bases, and 6 bases stayed unmatched. This CDR3 comprises 13 residues. Germline CDR1 is ENHRY and CDR2 is SYGVKD. The CDR3 DNA sequence: TGTGCCACCGATAGCGGGAGAGCCTACGAGCAGTACTTC. Its translation: CATDSGRAYEQYF.

The chain recombines TRBV24-1 with TRBJ2-3, with TRBD1 as a possible D gene (8 bases). V dropped 4 bases and J dropped 4 bases, with 14 bases sitting between them. Germline V gives CDR1 KGHDR, CDR2 SFDVKD. The CDR3 runs 15 residues. Here the CDR3 DNA reads TGTGCCACCAGTGACACAGGGGGGGCTCCAGATACGCAGTATTTT. Translating gives CATSDTGGAPDTQYF.

This clonotype was seen more than once but under ten times. This chain uses TRBV7-9 with TRBJ2-1, with 8 bases lining up with TRBD2. CDR1 SEHNR and CDR2 FQNEAQ come from the germline V gene (reference sequence). The CDR3 loop spans 15 amino acids. Losses at the gene ends were 5 bases for V and 2 bases for J; bases not matched to a gene: 5. CDR3 region: CASSPDGRAYNEQFF. The DNA of the CDR3 is TGTGCCAGCAGCCCGGACGGGAGGGCCTACAATGAGCAGTTCTTC. The full variable domain, completed using reference TRBV7-9 and TRBJ2-1, is DTGVSQNPRHKITKRGQNVTFRCDPISEHNRLYWYRQTLGQGPEFLTYFQNEAQLEKSRLLSDRFSAERPKGSFSTLEIQRTEQGDSAMYLCASSPDGRAYNEQFFGPGTRLTVL.

V and J are TRBV20-1 and TRBJ2-1, with D perhaps being TRBD1 or TRBD2 (5 bases each). Germline V gene data show CDR1 as DFQATT and CDR2 as SNEGSKA (reference sequence). This CDR3 has 11 residues. V was pared by 6 bases and J by 7 bases, with 10 bases between. This CDR3 reads CSADIANEQFF. DNA of the CDR3: TGCAGTGCGGACATAGCGAATGAGCAGTTCTTC.

This clonotype was seen a handful of times. The rearrangement joins TRBV20-1 to TRBJ2-6; tentative D call: TRBD1 (6 bases). Deletions cut 3 bases from V and 2 bases from J, with 8 bases between. CDR3 length: 14 amino acids. Germline CDR1 DFQATT, CDR2 SNEGSKA (reference sequence). In DNA, the CDR3 is TGCAGTGCTAGCCGGGACACTGGGGCCAACGTCCTGACTTTC. Its translation: CSASRDTGANVLTF.

The chain couples TRBV5-1 to TRBJ2-5; tentative D call: TRBD2 (6 bases). Trimming took off 0 bases at V and 4 bases at J, with 13 bases between the two ends. Germline CDR1 and CDR2: SGHRS and YFSETQ. The length of the CDR3 is 15 residues. The CDR3 spells CASSLDRREGETQYF. The CDR3 nucleotides are TGCGCCAGCAGCTTGGATCGGCGGGAAGGAGAGACCCAGTACTTC.

The chain has TRBV5-1 and TRBJ1-2; 7 nucleotides align to TRBD1. This CDR3 is built from 18 residues. Trimming took 3 bases from V and 6 from J; bases not matched to a gene: 20. Germline CDR1 reads SGHRS; CDR2 reads YFSETQ. The CDR3 DNA is TGCGCCAGCAGCTCGTCTCTACAGGGGTCCGATGGGGGACATGGCTACACCTTC. As protein: CASSSSLQGSDGGHGYTF.

The chain has TRBV5-1 and TRBJ2-7; 8 nucleotides match TRBD1. CDR1 and CDR2 from the germline V gene are SGHRS and YFSETQ. V was pared by 5 bases and J by 6 bases, with 7 bases of the junction left unmatched. The CDR3 has 13 amino acids. The CDR3 region has the DNA TGCGCCAGCAGATGGACAGGGAAGGGCGAGCAGTACTTC. Encoded protein: CASRWTGKGEQYF.

This clonotype appeared a few times. The chain links TRBV5-1 to TRBJ2-1; 8 bases align to TRBD2. The V and J ends lost 3 bases and 2 bases, in that order; junction bases with no gene match: 10. The CDR3 consists of 17 residues. Germline-derived CDR1 and CDR2 are SGHRS and YFSETQ. The CDR3 DNA follows: TGCGCCAGCAGCTCGGAAGGCCCAGCGGGAGCCTACAATGAGCAGTTCTTC. Amino acids: CASSSEGPAGAYNEQFF.

This clonotype was counted between two and nine times. This rearrangement joins TRBV5-1 to TRBJ1-1, with a tentative D call TRBD1 (5 bases). V lost 4 bases and J 1 base, leaving 11 bases between the germline ends. The CDR3 extends over 14 amino acids. Germline lookup yields CDR1 SGHRS and CDR2 YFSETQ. The CDR3, as DNA: TGCGCCAGCAGCAAGGGACGGGAGAACACTGAAGCTTTCTTT. It codes for CASSKGRENTEAFF.

This clonotype showed up just a few times. This chain joins TRBV25-1 and TRBJ1-4; tentatively, D is TRBD1 (6 bases). The germline V and J ends were trimmed by 4 bases and 7 bases, with 10 bases remaining between them. This CDR3 contains 13 residues. The V gene's germline CDR1 is MGHDK and CDR2 SYGVNS. The CDR3 region has the DNA TGTGCCAGCAGTGCCAGGGGATCTGAAAAACTGTTTTTT. Its protein is CASSARGSEKLFF.

The rearrangement links TRBV6-5 to TRBJ2-7, with 10 nucleotides matching TRBD2. Trimming removed 0 bases from V and 2 bases from J; junction bases left unmatched: 10. The CDR3 extends over 18 amino acids. Germline CDR1 MNHEY, CDR2 SVGAGI. The CDR3 here is CASSYSRLLAGDPYEQYF. Here the CDR3 DNA reads TGTGCCAGCAGTTACTCCCGCCTCCTAGCGGGAGACCCCTACGAGCAGTACTTC.

The V call is TRBV5-5, the J call TRBJ2-2; tentatively, D is TRBD1 (6 bases). Germline CDR1 is SGHKS and CDR2 is YYEKEE (reference sequence). V was trimmed by 4 bases and J by 1 base, leaving 11 bases between them. This CDR3 has 15 amino acids. This CDR3 reads CASSAMTGNTGELFF. CDR3 DNA: TGTGCCAGCAGCGCCATGACAGGGAACACCGGGGAGCTGTTTTTT.

The chain couples TRBV6-2 or TRBV6-3 to TRBJ2-3, with unresolved D. The V gene lost 7 bases and the J gene lost 0 bases, with 11 bases spanning the gap. Germline lookup yields CDR1 MNHEY and CDR2 SVGEGT. The CDR3 is 14 residues long. The CDR3 loop reads CASTLDASTDTQYF. The CDR3 coding sequence is TGTGCCAGCACCCTGGACGCTAGCACAGATACGCAGTATTTT.